Below are 3 T cell receptor beta chains sequenced from a single sample in a study of identical twins. TCRdb passed the 5' RACE reads through MiXCR, listing each CDR3 protein once. The data show more than 1.5 million distinct CDR3 sequences, with 32% seen just once and about 0.3% held by the top ten. The sequenced sample consisted of cord blood. These receptors were collected from a newborn girl in good health.

The CDR3 reads CSAWDDQETQYF. CDR3 in DNA: TGCAGTGCTTGGGACGACCAAGAGACCCAGTACTTC. The J gene is TRBJ2-5, the V gene TRBV20-1; either TRBD1 or TRBD2 may fit D (5 bases each). The V gene lost 5 bases and the J gene lost 0 bases, with 7 bases spanning the gap. From germline, CDR1 is DFQATT and CDR2 SNEGSKA (reference sequence). The CDR3 has 12 amino acids.

This clonotype occurred a few times. V usage is TRBV7-2 and J usage is TRBJ1-5, with D uncertain. The V and J ends lost 0 bases and 7 bases respectively, with 16 bases between them. CDR3 length: 16 amino acids. The germline V gene encodes CDR1 SGHTA and CDR2 FQGNSA. The CDR3 spells CASSLALGSPRQPQHF. The CDR3 region has the DNA TGTGCCAGCAGCTTAGCGTTGGGGAGCCCCAGACAGCCCCAGCATTTT.

The chain recombines TRBV3-1 with TRBJ1-5; TRBD1 is a possible D gene (6 bases). This CDR3 is 12 amino acids long. V was shortened by 4 bases and J by 9 bases, with 10 bases between the two germline ends. Germline V lookup: CDR1 LGHDT, CDR2 YNNKEL (reference sequence). The CDR3 nucleotides read TGTGCCAGCAGCCCGACACAGGGGCCCCAGCATTTT. This encodes CASSPTQGPQHF.